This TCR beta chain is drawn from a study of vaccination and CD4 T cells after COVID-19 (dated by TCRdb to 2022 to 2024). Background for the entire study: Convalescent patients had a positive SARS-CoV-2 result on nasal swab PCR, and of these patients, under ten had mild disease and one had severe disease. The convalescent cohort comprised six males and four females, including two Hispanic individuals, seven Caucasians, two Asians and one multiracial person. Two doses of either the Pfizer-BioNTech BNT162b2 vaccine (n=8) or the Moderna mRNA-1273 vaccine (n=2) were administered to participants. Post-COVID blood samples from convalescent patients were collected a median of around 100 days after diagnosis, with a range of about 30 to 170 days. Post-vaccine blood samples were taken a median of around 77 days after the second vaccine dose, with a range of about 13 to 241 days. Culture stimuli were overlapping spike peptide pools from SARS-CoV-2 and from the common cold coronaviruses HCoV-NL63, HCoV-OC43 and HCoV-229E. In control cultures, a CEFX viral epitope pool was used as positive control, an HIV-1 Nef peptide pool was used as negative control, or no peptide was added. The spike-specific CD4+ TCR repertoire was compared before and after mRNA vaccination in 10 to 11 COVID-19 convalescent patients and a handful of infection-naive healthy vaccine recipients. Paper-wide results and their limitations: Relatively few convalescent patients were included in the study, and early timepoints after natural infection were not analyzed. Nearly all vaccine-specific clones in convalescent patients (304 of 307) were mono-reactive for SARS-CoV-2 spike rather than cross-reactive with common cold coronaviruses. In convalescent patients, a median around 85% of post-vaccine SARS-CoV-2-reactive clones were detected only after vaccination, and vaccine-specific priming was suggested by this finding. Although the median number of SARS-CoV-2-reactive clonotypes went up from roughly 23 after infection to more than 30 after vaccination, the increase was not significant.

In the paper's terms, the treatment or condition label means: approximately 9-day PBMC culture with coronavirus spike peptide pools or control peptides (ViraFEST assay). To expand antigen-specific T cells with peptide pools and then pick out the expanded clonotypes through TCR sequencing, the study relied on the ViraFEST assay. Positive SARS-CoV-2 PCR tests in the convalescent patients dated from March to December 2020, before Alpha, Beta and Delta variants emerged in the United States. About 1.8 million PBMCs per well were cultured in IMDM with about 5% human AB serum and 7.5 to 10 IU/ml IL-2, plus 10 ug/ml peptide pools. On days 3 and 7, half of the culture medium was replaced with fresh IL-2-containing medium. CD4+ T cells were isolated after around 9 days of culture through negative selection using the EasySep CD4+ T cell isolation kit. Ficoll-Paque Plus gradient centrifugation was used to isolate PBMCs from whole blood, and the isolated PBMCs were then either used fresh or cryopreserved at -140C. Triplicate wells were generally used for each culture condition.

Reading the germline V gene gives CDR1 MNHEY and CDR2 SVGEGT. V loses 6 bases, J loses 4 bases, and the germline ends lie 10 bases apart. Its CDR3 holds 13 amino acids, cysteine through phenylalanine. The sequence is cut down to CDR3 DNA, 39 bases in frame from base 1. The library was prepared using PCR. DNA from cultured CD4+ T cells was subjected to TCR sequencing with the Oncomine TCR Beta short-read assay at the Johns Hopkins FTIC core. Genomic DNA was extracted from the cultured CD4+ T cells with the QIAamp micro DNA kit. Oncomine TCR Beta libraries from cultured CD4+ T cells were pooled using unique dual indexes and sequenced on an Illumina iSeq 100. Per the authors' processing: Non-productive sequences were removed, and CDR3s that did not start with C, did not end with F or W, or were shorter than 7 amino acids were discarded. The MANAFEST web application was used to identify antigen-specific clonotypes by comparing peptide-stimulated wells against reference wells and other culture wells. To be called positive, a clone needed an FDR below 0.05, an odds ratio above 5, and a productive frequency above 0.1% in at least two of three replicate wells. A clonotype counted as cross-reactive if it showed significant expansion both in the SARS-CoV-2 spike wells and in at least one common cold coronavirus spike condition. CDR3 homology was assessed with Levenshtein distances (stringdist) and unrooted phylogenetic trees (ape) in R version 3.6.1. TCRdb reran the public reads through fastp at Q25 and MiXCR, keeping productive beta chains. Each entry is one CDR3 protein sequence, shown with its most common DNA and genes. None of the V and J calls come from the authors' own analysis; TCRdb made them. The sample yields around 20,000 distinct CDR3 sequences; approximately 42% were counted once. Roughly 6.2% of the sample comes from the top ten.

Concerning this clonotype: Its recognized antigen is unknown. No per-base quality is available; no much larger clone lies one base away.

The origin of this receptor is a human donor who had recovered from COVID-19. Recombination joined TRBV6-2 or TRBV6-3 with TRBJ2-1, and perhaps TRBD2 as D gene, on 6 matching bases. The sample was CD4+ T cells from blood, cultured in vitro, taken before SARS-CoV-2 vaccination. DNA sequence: TGTGCCAGCAGCACTAGCTTTTACAATGAGCAGTTCTTC. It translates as CASSTSFYNEQFF.